The clone carrying this T cell receptor beta chain was recorded at least ten times. Antigen: not known. The authors prepared the TCRbeta library with unique molecular identifiers. TCRdb independently ran MiXCR on the PCR reads; one entry per CDR3 protein. The data show 540,000 or so distinct CDR3 sequences, with about 21% seen just once and 11% to 15% held by the top ten. The source of the sample is a study of T-cell reconstitution after alpha-beta-depleted transplantation in children. Germline CDR1 and CDR2: ENHRY and SYGVKD. The germline V and J ends were trimmed by 2 bases and 7 bases, with 15 bases remaining between them. The CDR3 is 15 residues long. Study conclusions and caveats: As was reported, about two months after transplant, alpha-beta T cells came from several hundred expanded graft clones. Newly made T cells mostly supplied T-cell counts and diversity one year after transplant.

This clonotype was obtained from a boy in the first two years of life who had a stem cell transplant for acute myeloid leukemia, so the T cells may come from the graft donor. The chain recombines TRBV10-3 with TRBJ2-1; TRBD2 is a possible D gene (5 bases). Sequencing was performed on PBMCs, mostly from graft donor cells, taken 360 days after TCRalphabeta/CD19-depleted stem cell transplant. The CDR3 nucleotides are TGTGCCATCAGTGAGACTAGTACTTTGGGAAATGAGCAGTTCTTC. Encoded protein: CAISETSTLGNEQFF.